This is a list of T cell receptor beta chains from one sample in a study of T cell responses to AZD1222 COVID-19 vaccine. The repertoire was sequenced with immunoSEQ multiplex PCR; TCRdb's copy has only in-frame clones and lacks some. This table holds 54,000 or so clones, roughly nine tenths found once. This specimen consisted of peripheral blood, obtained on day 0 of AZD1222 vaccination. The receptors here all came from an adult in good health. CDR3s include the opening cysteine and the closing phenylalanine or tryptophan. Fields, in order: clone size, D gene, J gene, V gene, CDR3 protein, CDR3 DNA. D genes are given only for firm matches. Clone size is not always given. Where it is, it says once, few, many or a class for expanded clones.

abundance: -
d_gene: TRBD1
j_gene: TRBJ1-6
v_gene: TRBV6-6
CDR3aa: CASSRPGQGNSPLHF
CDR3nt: TGTGCCAGCAGCCGCCCTGGACAGGGGAATTCACCCCTCCACTTT

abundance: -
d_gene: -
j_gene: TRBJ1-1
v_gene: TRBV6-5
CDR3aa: CASSHGGRRNTEAFF
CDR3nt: TGTGCCAGCAGCCATGGTGGACGGAGGAACACTGAAGCTTTCTTT

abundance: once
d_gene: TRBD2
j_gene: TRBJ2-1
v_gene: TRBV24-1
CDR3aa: CATSDLKRASGGPPYNEQFF
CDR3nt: TGTGCCACCAGTGATTTGAAAAGGGCTAGCGGGGGTCCTCCCTACAATGAGCAGTTCTTC

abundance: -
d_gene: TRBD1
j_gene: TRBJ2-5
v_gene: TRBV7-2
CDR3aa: CASSSTGQGALETQYF
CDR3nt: TGTGCCAGCAGCTCCACCGGACAGGGGGCATTGGAGACCCAGTACTTC

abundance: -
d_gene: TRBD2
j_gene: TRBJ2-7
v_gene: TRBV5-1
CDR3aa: CASSSGTSGETGEQYF
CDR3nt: TGCGCCAGCAGTTCCGGGACTAGCGGGGAGACGGGGGAGCAGTACTTC

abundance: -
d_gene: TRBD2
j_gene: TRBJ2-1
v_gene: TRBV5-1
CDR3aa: CASSLGPAGGDNEQFF
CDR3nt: TGCGCCAGCAGCTTGGGCCCCGCGGGGGGGGACAATGAGCAGTTCTTC

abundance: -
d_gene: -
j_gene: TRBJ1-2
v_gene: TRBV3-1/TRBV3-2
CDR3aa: CASSQVRGGPGYGYTF
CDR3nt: TGTGCCAGCAGCCAAGTACGCGGGGGGCCAGGCTATGGCTACACCTTC

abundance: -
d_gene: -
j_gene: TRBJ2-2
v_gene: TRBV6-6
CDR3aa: CASDNRAANTGELFF
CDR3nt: TGTGCCAGCGACAACAGGGCAGCGAACACCGGGGAGCTGTTTTTT

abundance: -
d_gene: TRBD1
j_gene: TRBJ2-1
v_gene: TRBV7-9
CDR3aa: CASSPGGSPNNEQFF
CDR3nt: TGTGCCAGCAGCCCAGGGGGTAGTCCCAATAATGAGCAGTTCTTC

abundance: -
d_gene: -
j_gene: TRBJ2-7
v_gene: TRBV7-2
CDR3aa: CASSFEGSSYEQYF
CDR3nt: TGTGCCAGCAGCTTTGAAGGGAGCTCCTACGAGCAGTACTTC

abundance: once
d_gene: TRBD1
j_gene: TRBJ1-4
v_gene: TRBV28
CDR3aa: CASRSAGQGVWSQEKLFF
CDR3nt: TGTGCCAGCAGGTCGGCGGGACAGGGTGTTTGGTCGCAGGAAAAACTGTTTTTT

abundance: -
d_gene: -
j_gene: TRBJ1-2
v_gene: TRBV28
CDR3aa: CASSRGGVRDGYTF
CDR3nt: TGTGCCAGCAGCCGTGGGGGGGTCAGGGATGGCTACACCTTC

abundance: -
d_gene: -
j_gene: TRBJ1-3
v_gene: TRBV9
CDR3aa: CASSLGTSGNTIYF
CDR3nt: TGTGCCAGCAGCCTCGGGACTTCTGGAAACACCATATATTTT

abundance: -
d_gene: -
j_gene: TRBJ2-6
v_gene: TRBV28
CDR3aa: CASSPGSGANVLTF
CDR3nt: TGTGCCAGCAGTCCCGGCTCTGGGGCCAACGTCCTGACTTTC

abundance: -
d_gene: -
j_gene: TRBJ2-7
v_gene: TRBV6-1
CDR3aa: CASSVSSGRSSYEQYF
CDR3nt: TGTGCCAGCAGTGTAAGTAGCGGAAGGAGCTCCTACGAGCAGTACTTC

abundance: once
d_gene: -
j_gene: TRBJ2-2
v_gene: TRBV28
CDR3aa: CASSPPTGELFF
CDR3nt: TGTGCCAGCAGCCCACCGACCGGGGAGCTGTTTTTT

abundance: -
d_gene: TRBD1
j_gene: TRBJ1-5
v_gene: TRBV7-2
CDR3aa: CASSADRVNQPQHF
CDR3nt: TGTGCCAGCAGCGCGGACAGGGTCAATCAGCCCCAGCATTTT

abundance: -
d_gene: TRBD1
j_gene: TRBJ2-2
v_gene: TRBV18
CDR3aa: CASSPKTGVTGELFF
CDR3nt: TGTGCCAGCTCACCAAAGACAGGGGTCACCGGGGAGCTGTTTTTT

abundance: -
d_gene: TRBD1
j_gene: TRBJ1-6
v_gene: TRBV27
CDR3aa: CASSPGTARNSPLHF
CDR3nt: TGTGCCAGCAGTCCGGGGACAGCTAGAAATTCACCCCTCCACTTT

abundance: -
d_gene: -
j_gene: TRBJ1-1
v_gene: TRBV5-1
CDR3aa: CASSREGSSNTEAFF
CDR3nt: TGCGCCAGCAGCAGAGAGGGGAGTTCGAACACTGAAGCTTTCTTT

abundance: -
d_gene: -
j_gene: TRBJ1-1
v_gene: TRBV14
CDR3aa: CASSQGEIFGARTEAFF
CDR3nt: TGTGCCAGCAGCCAAGGGGAAATTTTTGGAGCTCGTACTGAAGCTTTCTTT

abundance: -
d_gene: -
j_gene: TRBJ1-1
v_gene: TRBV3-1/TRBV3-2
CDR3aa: CASSQQTLNTEAFF
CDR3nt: TGTGCCAGCAGCCAACAGACTTTGAACACTGAAGCTTTCTTT

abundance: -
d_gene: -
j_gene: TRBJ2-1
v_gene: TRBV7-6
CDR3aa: CASSLGPGAEQFF
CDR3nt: TGTGCCAGCAGCTTAGGCCCGGGGGCGGAGCAGTTCTTC

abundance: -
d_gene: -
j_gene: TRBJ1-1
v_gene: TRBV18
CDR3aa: CASSQREENTEAFF
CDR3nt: TGTGCCAGCTCACAAAGGGAGGAGAACACTGAAGCTTTCTTT

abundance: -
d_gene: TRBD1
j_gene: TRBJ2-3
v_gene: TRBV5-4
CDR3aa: CASSFRTGGGTDTQYF
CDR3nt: TGTGCCAGCAGCTTTCGGACAGGGGGGGGCACAGATACGCAGTATTTT

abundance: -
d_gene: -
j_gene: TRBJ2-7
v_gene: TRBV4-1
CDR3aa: CASSQEDQGPYEQYF
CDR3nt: TGCGCCAGCAGCCAAGAGGACCAGGGACCGTACGAGCAGTACTTC

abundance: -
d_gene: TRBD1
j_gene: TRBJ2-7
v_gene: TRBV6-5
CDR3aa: CASNHSGTGGFEQYF
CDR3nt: TGTGCCAGCAACCACTCAGGGACAGGGGGCTTCGAGCAGTACTTC

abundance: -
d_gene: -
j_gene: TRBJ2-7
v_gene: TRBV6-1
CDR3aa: CASSETRADEQYF
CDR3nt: TGTGCCAGCAGTGAGACCAGAGCCGACGAGCAGTACTTC

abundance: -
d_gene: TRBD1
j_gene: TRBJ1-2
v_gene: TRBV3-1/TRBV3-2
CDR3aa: CASSQATGQGIGYTF
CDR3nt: TGTGCCAGCAGCCAAGCTACGGGACAGGGAATTGGCTACACCTTC

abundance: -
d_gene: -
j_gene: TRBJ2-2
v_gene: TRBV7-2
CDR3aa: CASSLSGRGANTGELFF
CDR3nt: TGTGCCAGCAGCTTATCGGGGCGAGGGGCAAACACCGGGGAGCTGTTTTTT

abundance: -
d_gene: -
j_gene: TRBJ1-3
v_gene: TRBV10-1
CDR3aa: CASSDGSGSGNTIYF
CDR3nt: TGCGCCAGCAGTGACGGTTCAGGATCTGGAAACACCATATATTTT